The rows below give T cell receptor beta chains drawn from one sample of a study of control samples from healthy donors and cancer patients. Data came from immunoSEQ multiplex PCR; TCRdb stores just in-frame clones and leaves some out. The profile shows roughly 120,000 clones, 93% of them singletons. The specimen was blood. The receptors shown here come from a man in his thirties or forties in good health. The CDR3 runs from the conserved cysteine through the conserved F or W. A D gene is named only where the DNA matches it firmly. Expanded clones are given a class, and other clones once, few, many or no size at all.

d_gene	abundance	v_gene	j_gene	CDR3nt	CDR3aa
TRBD1	NA	TRBV7-8	TRBJ1-4	TGTGCCAGCAGCCCACTGGGACAGGGAGAAAAACTGTTTTTT	CASSPLGQGEKLFF
NA	NA	TRBV28	TRBJ2-1	TGTGCCAGCAGTTTACCGAGGGGGTTGAATGAGCAGTTCTTC	CASSLPRGLNEQFF
NA	NA	TRBV9	TRBJ2-3	TGTGCCAGCAGCGTAGGTGAGGGTACGCAGTATTTT	CASSVGEGTQYF
NA	NA	TRBV5-4	TRBJ2-3	TGTGCCGGGACCTCTAGCACAGATACGCAGTATTTT	CAGTSSTDTQYF
NA	NA	TRBV5-1	TRBJ2-3	TGCGCCAGCAGCTTGCGAGGGGTCCTCACAGATACGCAGTATTTT	CASSLRGVLTDTQYF
NA	once	TRBV30	TRBJ1-2	TGTGCCTGGAAGGGGACCCGTCTCTACTATGGCTACACCTTC	CAWKGTRLYYGYTF
NA	NA	TRBV15	TRBJ1-5	TGTGCCACCAGCAGAGATCAGGGGAATCAGCCCCAGCATTTT	CATSRDQGNQPQHF
NA	NA	TRBV7-2	TRBJ2-3	TGTGCCAGCAGCTCTCAGGTTGATCACACAGATACGCAGTATTTT	CASSSQVDHTDTQYF
TRBD2	NA	TRBV6-5	TRBJ2-3	TGTGCCAGCAAAGGACTAGCCTTACATAGCGATACGCAGTATTTT	CASKGLALHSDTQYF
NA	NA	TRBV29-1	TRBJ1-3	TGCAGCGTAGGAGGAGCTGGAAACACCATATATTTT	CSVGGAGNTIYF
TRBD1	few	TRBV19	TRBJ2-7	TGTGCCAGTAGTACCCCATGGACAGGCCATTACGAGCAGTACTTC	CASSTPWTGHYEQYF
NA	once	TRBV5-4	TRBJ2-1	TGTGCCAGCAGCTTGGCGGGGGGCGAGCAGTTCTTC	CASSLAGGEQFF
NA	NA	TRBV30	TRBJ1-2	TGTGCCTGGAACTTACGGGAGGGACGTGGCTACACCTTC	CAWNLREGRGYTF
NA	NA	TRBV5-1	TRBJ2-3	TGCGCCAGCAGCTTGGGACAGGCAGATACGCAGTATTTT	CASSLGQADTQYF
NA	NA	TRBV7-9	TRBJ1-6	TGTGCCAGCAGCTTAGGGCAGGCCCTCCACTTT	CASSLGQALHF
TRBD2	NA	TRBV11-2	TRBJ2-2	TGTGCCAGCAGCCAGAGGGGACTAGCGGTCACCGGGGAGCTGTTTTTT	CASSQRGLAVTGELFF
NA	NA	TRBV30	TRBJ1-2	TGTGTGGGGGGGCGAGGAAGCTACACCTTC	CVGGRGSYTF